A single sample gave rise to the 30 T cell receptor beta chains below, sequenced in a study of CD4 T cells in relation to SARS-CoV-2 and coronaviruses. The unexposed donors gave CD4+ T cells in 2011-2018, prior to COVID-19. The cells were cultured for under twelve days before CD4+ T cells were isolated. The antigens for these receptors are not known. TCRdb keeps only in-frame clones here, not all; method: immunoSEQ multiplex PCR. The sample holds about 21,000 clones, around 66% seen once. Sequencing was performed on CD4+ T cells from PBMCs, cultured in vitro. These receptors came from a human donor in good health.

V gene TRBV3-1 (or the pseudogene TRBV3-2) combines with J gene TRBJ2-6; D may be TRBD2 (5 bases). V was clipped by 4 bases and J by 1 base, with 11 bases between them. The CDR3 has 16 amino acids. Germline lookup yields CDR1 LGHDT and CDR2 YNNKEL (reference sequence). CDR3 in DNA: TGTGCCAGCAGCCTTGCCACGGGATCTGGGGCCAACGTCCTGACTTTC. This sequence encodes CASSLATGSGANVLTF.

The chain recombines TRBV18 with TRBJ2-7; no reliable D call. This CDR3 spans 13 amino acids. Germline-derived CDR1 and CDR2 are KGHSH and LQKENI. The ends were cut back, 1 base at V and 4 bases at J, with 8 bases in the middle. The CDR3 DNA follows: TGTGCCAGCTCACCACGGAGCTCGTACGAGCAGTACTTC. It encodes CASSPRSSYEQYF.

V is TRBV10-3 and J is TRBJ2-7, with D possibly being TRBD2 (6 bases). In germline, CDR1 is ENHRY, CDR2 SYGVKD. The CDR3 covers 14 residues. V was trimmed by 0 bases and J by 4 bases, leaving 10 bases between them. The CDR3 DNA follows: TGTGCCATCAGTGAGTCGCCGGGAGAGTACGAGCAGTACTTC. It translates to CAISESPGEYEQYF.

The rearrangement uses TRBV19 and TRBJ1-6; 7 bases fit TRBD1. Germline trimming cut 5 bases from V and 4 bases from J; bases unmatched to any gene: 5. Looked up from germline, CDR1 is LNHDA and CDR2 is SQIVND (reference sequence). CDR3 length equals 15 residues. The CDR3 sequence: CASSGQALYNSPLHF. The DNA for the CDR3 is TGTGCCAGTAGTGGACAGGCCCTATATAATTCACCCCTCCACTTT.

The sample holds a few counts of this clone. This chain joins TRBV4-1 and TRBJ2-2; D is unresolved. Looked up from germline, CDR1 is MGHRA and CDR2 is YSYEKL. The V end lost 0 bases, the J end lost 8 bases, and 13 bases lay between the germline ends. The CDR3 contains 15 residues. CDR3 sequence reads: CASSQDLTTWGELFF. CDR3 in DNA: TGCGCCAGCAGCCAAGATTTAACAACCTGGGGGGAGCTGTTTTTT.

The chain couples TRBV7-9 to TRBJ1-1, with 11 bases aligning to TRBD1. The germline gives CDR1 SEHNR, CDR2 FQNEAQ (reference sequence). This CDR3 is built from 16 residues. V trimming: 7 bases; J trimming: 0 bases; junction bases outside the gene matches: 7. CDR3 DNA: TGTGCCAGCACCTCCTGGACAGGGGGCATGAACACTGAAGCTTTCTTT. This translates into CASTSWTGGMNTEAFF.

The chain uses TRBV2 and TRBJ2-3; TRBD1 agrees at 9 bases. The CDR3 runs to 14 residues. Germline V CDR1 and CDR2: SNHLY, FYNNEI. Trimming removed 4 bases from V and 1 base from J; junction bases left unmatched: 0. CDR3 amino acids: CASSGDRGTDTQYF. CDR3 sequence (DNA): TGTGCCAGCAGTGGGGACAGGGGCACAGATACGCAGTATTTT.

The V gene is TRBV7-9, the J gene TRBJ2-7; 7 nucleotides match TRBD2. The CDR3 covers 14 residues. The germline CDR1 and CDR2 sequences are SEHNR and FQNEAQ (reference sequence). The V segment lost 4 bases and the J segment 1 base; nucleotides outside the gene matches: 4. The CDR3 DNA sequence: TGTGCCAGCAGCTCCCGGGACTATTCCTACGAGCAGTACTTC. This translates into CASSSRDYSYEQYF.

This clone was observed a few times. The V and J genes are TRBV3-1 (or the pseudogene TRBV3-2) and TRBJ2-3; D ambiguous. The CDR3 is made up of 13 amino acids. Germline V gives CDR1 LGHDT, CDR2 YNNKEL (reference sequence). V lost 8 bases and J 3 bases, leaving 12 bases between the germline ends. CDR3 DNA: TGTGCCAGCGCGAGGATTCTGACAGATACGCAGTATTTT. This codes for CASARILTDTQYF.

J is TRBJ2-3 and V is TRBV7-2; 7 nucleotides line up with TRBD2. In germline, CDR1 is SGHTA, CDR2 FQGNSA. CDR3 size: 15 residues. V shed 1 base, J shed 5 bases, and the junction held 6 bases outside the gene matches. This CDR3 is CASSLVAGEVDTQYF. CDR3 sequence (DNA): TGTGCCAGCAGCTTAGTTGCGGGAGAGGTAGATACGCAGTATTTT.

The gene calls are TRBV14 and TRBJ1-1, with D unclear. Germline V lookup: CDR1 SGHDN, CDR2 FVKESK. V lost 4 bases and J 5 bases, leaving 11 bases between the germline ends. CDR3 length: 13 amino acids. The CDR3 reads CASSLQGSTEAFF. The CDR3 DNA is TGTGCCAGCAGCCTACAAGGATCGACTGAAGCTTTCTTT.

The chain uses TRBV7-9 and TRBJ2-7, with unresolved D. The CDR3 is 13 amino acids. V gave up 1 base and J gave up 1 base, with 5 bases separating them. Germline lookup yields CDR1 SEHNR and CDR2 FQNEAQ (reference sequence). The DNA of the CDR3 is TGTGCCAGCAGCTTAGTGTGGTCCTACGAGCAGTACTTC. It yields the protein CASSLVWSYEQYF.

This chain uses TRBV13 with TRBJ2-3; possible D gene TRBD2, 5 bases. Between the trimmed V and J ends, which lost 2 bases and 2 bases, there was a span of 11 bases. The CDR3 runs to 15 residues. In germline, CDR1 is PRHDT, CDR2 FYEKMQ (reference sequence). CDR3 loop: CASSLRSGSTDTQYF. The CDR3 DNA reads as TGTGCCAGCAGCTTACGGAGCGGATCCACAGATACGCAGTATTTT.

This clone was picked up a small number of times. The chain joins TRBV7-9 to TRBJ1-1; D is undetermined. The germline V and J ends were trimmed by 5 bases and 7 bases, with 11 bases remaining between them. The CDR3 has 12 amino acids. From germline, CDR1 is SEHNR and CDR2 FQNEAQ (reference sequence). The CDR3 protein is CASSRPKSEAFF. Here the CDR3 DNA reads TGTGCCAGCAGCCGCCCCAAAAGTGAAGCTTTCTTT.

The chain links TRBV5-1 to TRBJ2-5; maybe TRBD2 (6 bases). V was shortened by 0 bases and J by 2 bases, with 14 bases between the two germline ends. The CDR3 loop spans 16 amino acids. Germline CDR1 and CDR2: SGHRS and YFSETQ. For the CDR3, the DNA is TGCGCCAGCAGCTTGGTACCGGGCGGGATACAAGAGACCCAGTACTTC. This translates into CASSLVPGGIQETQYF.

This rearrangement joins TRBV6-6 to TRBJ1-5; a possible D gene is TRBD1 (5 bases). This CDR3 is 13 amino acids long. Germline V gene lookup returns CDR1 MNHNY and CDR2 SVGAGI (reference sequence). Trimming pared 2 bases from V and 9 bases from J, leaving 11 bases between. CDR3 in amino acids: CASSYRPGGPQHF. The CDR3, as DNA: TGTGCCAGCAGTTACCGCCCGGGGGGGCCCCAGCATTTT.

The chain joins TRBV11-2 to TRBJ2-3, with D possibly TRBD1 on 6 matching bases. Trimming left V 6 bases short and J 6 bases short, with 13 bases between. The germline V gene encodes CDR1 SGHAT and CDR2 FQNNGV. CDR3 size: 13 residues. CDR3 coding DNA: TGTGCCAGCAGTTACGGACAGAGGGATACGCAGTATTTT. Translated: CASSYGQRDTQYF. The whole variable domain, filled in from reference TRBV11-2 and TRBJ2-3, reads EAGVAQSPRYKIIEKRQSVAFWCNPISGHATLYWYQQILGQGPKLLIQFQNNGVVDDSQLPKDRFSAERLKGVDSTLKIQPAKLEDSAVYLCASSYGQRDTQYFGPGTRLTVL.

The chain employs TRBV7-9 and TRBJ1-1, with D possibly TRBD1 on 6 matching bases. The CDR3 length is 16 residues. V dropped 5 bases and J dropped 6 bases, with 22 bases sitting between them. Germline loops: CDR1 SEHNR, CDR2 FQNEAQ (reference sequence). The CDR3 spells CASSPGRGATGAEAFF. CDR3 DNA sequence: TGTGCCAGCAGCCCGGGGCGGGGGGCGACGGGGGCTGAAGCTTTCTTT.

The chain couples TRBV4-3 to TRBJ2-1, with TRBD2 as a possible D gene (7 bases). The V and J ends lost 4 bases and 8 bases respectively, with 15 bases between them. Germline V gene lookup returns CDR1 LGHNA and CDR2 YSLEER. The CDR3 is made up of 14 amino acids. CDR3 coding DNA: TGCGCCAGCAGCCTCAGGGAGGGGGGGTATGAGCAGTTCTTC. Residues: CASSLREGGYEQFF.

The chain has TRBV9 and TRBJ2-7; tentatively, D is TRBD1 (6 bases). Germline V CDR1 and CDR2: SGDLS, YYNGEE. The CDR3 loop spans 14 amino acids. The V end was cut by 4 bases, the J end by 0 bases, with 11 bases between. CDR3 loop: CASSRGQASYEQYF. In nucleotides, the CDR3 is TGTGCCAGCAGCCGGGGACAAGCCTCCTACGAGCAGTACTTC.

A few counts support this clone. This chain links TRBV27 with TRBJ1-6; D is unresolved. Germline lookup yields CDR1 MNHEY and CDR2 SMNVEV (reference sequence). Trimming stripped 5 bases from V and 3 bases from J, with 11 bases between. The CDR3 runs to 15 residues. The CDR3 DNA follows: TGTGCCAGCAGTATCCAGGCGTTCTATAATTCACCCCTCCACTTT. As protein: CASSIQAFYNSPLHF.

V usage is TRBV7-2 and J usage is TRBJ2-7; TRBD2 might be the D (5 bases). Germline V lookup: CDR1 SGHTA, CDR2 FQGNSA. V lost 7 bases and J 1 base, leaving 11 bases between the germline ends. CDR3 length: 13 residues. CDR3 protein: CASKQAGSYEQYF. CDR3 coding DNA: TGTGCCAGCAAGCAGGCGGGTTCCTACGAGCAGTACTTC. The full variable domain, with the rest looked up from reference TRBV7-2 and TRBJ2-7, is GAGVSQSPSNKVTEKGKDVELRCDPISGHTALYWYRQSLGQGLEFLIYFQGNSAPDKSGLPSDRFSAERTGGSVSTLTIQRTQQEDSAVYLCASKQAGSYEQYFGPGTRLTVT.

The V call is TRBV6-4, the J call TRBJ2-3; tentative D call: TRBD1 (5 bases). V was shortened by 5 bases and J by 0 bases, with 12 bases between the two germline ends. This CDR3 region has 15 residues. The germline V gene has CDR1 MRHNA and CDR2 SNTAGT. The chain's CDR3 is CASSRGQASTDTQYF. CDR3 coding DNA: TGTGCCAGCAGTAGGGGTCAGGCTAGCACAGATACGCAGTATTTT.

The gene calls are TRBV29-1 and TRBJ2-3; TRBD1 matches 7 bases. The germline V gene has CDR1 SQVTM and CDR2 ANQGSEA. Trimming cost V 6 bases and J 2 bases; bases outside gene matches: 5. This CDR3 region has 13 residues. CDR3 protein: CSVVGQTTDTQYF. In DNA form, the CDR3 reads TGCAGCGTGGTGGGACAGACCACAGATACGCAGTATTTT.

The chain carries TRBV9 and TRBJ1-1; D gene ambiguous. Per the germline V gene, CDR1 is SGDLS and CDR2 is YYNGEE. This CDR3 is 13 amino acids long. The V gene lost 4 bases and the J gene lost 5 bases, with 12 bases spanning the gap. In DNA, the CDR3 is TGTGCCAGCAGCCCCCGGCCGGGGACTGAAGCTTTCTTT. Translating it yields CASSPRPGTEAFF.

This chain connects TRBV18 to TRBJ1-1; 7 nucleotides match TRBD1. The CDR3 covers 15 residues. The V and J ends lost 3 bases and 6 bases, in that order; junction bases with no gene match: 10. Germline V gene data show CDR1 as KGHSH and CDR2 as LQKENI. The CDR3 sequence is CASSPGQLTGSEAFF. Here the CDR3 DNA reads TGTGCCAGCTCACCTGGACAGTTGACAGGGTCTGAAGCTTTCTTT.

The rearrangement links TRBV7-9 to TRBJ1-3; D might be TRBD1 (5 bases). Per germline, CDR1 SEHNR and CDR2 FQNEAQ (reference sequence). CDR3 length: 16 amino acids. V was clipped by 3 bases and J by 0 bases, with 12 bases between them. Written as DNA, the CDR3 is TGTGCCAGCAGCTTCCAGGGACTGAACTCTGGAAACACCATATATTTT. Its protein product is CASSFQGLNSGNTIYF.

The chain joins TRBV10-2 to TRBJ2-1; 11 bases are a match to TRBD2. The germline gives CDR1 WSHSY, CDR2 SAAADI. The trim removed 1 base at V and 1 base at J, leaving 6 bases unmatched. The length of the CDR3 is 18 residues. CDR3 amino acids: CASSELGSGGDSYNEQFF. In DNA form, the CDR3 reads TGCGCCAGCAGTGAGTTGGGTAGCGGGGGGGATTCCTACAATGAGCAGTTCTTC.

The chain recombines TRBV12-3 or TRBV12-4 with TRBJ1-5, with a tentative D call TRBD1 (5 bases). Trimming left V 7 bases short and J 10 bases short, with 17 bases between. CDR3 size: 13 residues. The CDR3 spells CASTEQGVSPQHF. The CDR3, as DNA: TGTGCCAGCACGGAGCAGGGTGTGAGCCCCCAGCATTTT.

V gene TRBV29-1 combines with J gene TRBJ1-1; 8 bases align to TRBD1. With 6 bases clipped from V and 6 bases from J, the junction kept 9 bases outside the gene matches. The CDR3 is made up of 13 amino acids. Germline CDR1 is SQVTM and CDR2 is ANQGSEA. CDR3 nucleotide sequence: TGCAGCGTCGGGGGACAGGTAGGGTCTGAAGCTTTCTTT. It translates to CSVGGQVGSEAFF.